This T cell receptor beta chain was retrieved from a study of cytomegalovirus exposure and HLA in healthy donors. The study ran its PCR with 60 Vbeta and 13 Jbeta primers. In the authors' methods: In a later analysis, 60 million to 90 million unique TCR beta chains included roughly 11 million shared by two or more donors. The assay was immunoSEQ multiplex PCR, and TCRdb's table has in-frame clones only and misses some. D and trimming were read from the DNA, whereas the V and J calls and clone size are those reported in that table. Of roughly 160,000 clones in the sample, roughly two thirds are singletons; the top ten hold 2.5% to 3%. CDR3 size: 15 residues. CDR1 is SQVTM and CDR2 is ANQGSEA in the germline V gene. V shed 0 bases and J shed 5 bases, with 16 bases lying between them.

The source is a woman aged 30 to 39 in good health and CMV-seronegative. The rearrangement joins TRBV29-1 to TRBJ2-5, with a tentative D call TRBD1 (6 bases). Sequencing was carried out using PBMCs. In DNA, the CDR3 is TGCAGCGTTGAAGATAATACAGGGCCCGGGGAGACCCAGTACTTC. Translated: CSVEDNTGPGETQYF.